This is a list of T cell receptor beta chains from one sample in a study of T-cell reconstitution after alpha-beta-depleted transplantation in children. TCRdb processed the PCR reads anew with MiXCR; each CDR3 protein has one entry. The profile shows hundreds of thousands of distinct CDR3 sequences, about 8.4% of them singletons. The material sequenced was PBMCs, mostly from graft donor cells, taken 360 days after TCRalphabeta/CD19-depleted stem cell transplant. The receptor set was obtained from a male patient aged 2-9 years who had a stem cell transplant for acute myeloid leukemia, so the T cells may come from the graft donor. Both conserved end residues are part of each CDR3. D genes are given only for firm matches. The size entry is marked missing in some rows and otherwise reads once, few, many or a size class.

V gene	D gene	clone size	J gene	CDR3 DNA	CDR3 protein
TRBV25-1	TRBD2	many	TRBJ2-1	TGTGCCAGCAGTGGGGGACTAGCGGACAATGAGCAGTTCTTC	CASSGGLADNEQFF
TRBV12-3/TRBV12-4	TRBD2	many	TRBJ2-1	TGTGCCAGCAGGAATAGCGGGGGTGAGCAGTTCTTC	CASRNSGGEQFF
TRBV20-1	NA	many	TRBJ2-3	TGCAGTGCTAGACTGAGCGAGAGGATGGCACTTGATACGCAGTATTTT	CSARLSERMALDTQYF
TRBV7-9	NA	many	TRBJ2-3	TGTGCCAGCAGCTTGTATTTGGGAGATACGCAGTATTTT	CASSLYLGDTQYF
TRBV4-3	NA	NA	TRBJ1-2	TGCGCCAGCAGCCAAGATCGGGGAGGGAGGAATGGCTACACCTTC	CASSQDRGGRNGYTF
TRBV5-1	TRBD1	many	TRBJ1-1	TGCGCCAGCAGCATACAGGGGGCTGAAGCTTTCTTT	CASSIQGAEAFF
TRBV9	NA	many	TRBJ1-1	TGTGCCAGCAGCCCCCGTGATTTACCCTTTGAAGCTTTCTTT	CASSPRDLPFEAFF
TRBV10-3	NA	few	TRBJ2-6	TGTGCCAGCTCTGGGGCCAACGTCCTGACTTTC	CASSGANVLTF
TRBV12-3/TRBV12-4	NA	few	TRBJ2-7	TGTGCCAGCAGTTCTGTTCCGGGGGAACCTTCCTACGAGCAGTACTTC	CASSSVPGEPSYEQYF
TRBV12-3/TRBV12-4	TRBD1	few	TRBJ2-2	TGTGCCAGCAGTGGACAGGGTGTCGGGGAGCTGTTTTTT	CASSGQGVGELFF
TRBV12-3/TRBV12-4	TRBD2	many	TRBJ2-2	TGTGCCAGCAGTACGGGACTAGCGGGGTACACCGGGGAGCTGTTTTTT	CASSTGLAGYTGELFF
TRBV6-1	NA	few	TRBJ2-2	TGTGCCAGTAAGGTCGGCAGCAACACCGGGGAGCTGTTTTTT	CASKVGSNTGELFF
TRBV29-1	NA	many	TRBJ2-3	TGCAGCGTTTCGACGGGAGTAGATACGCAGTATTTT	CSVSTGVDTQYF
TRBV4-1	NA	few	TRBJ2-7	TGCGCCAGCAGCCAAGAGATCCCACTAGAAACCTACGAGCAGTACTTC	CASSQEIPLETYEQYF
TRBV29-1	NA	NA	TRBJ2-1	TGCAGCGTTAGACTAGTTAATGAGCAGTTCTTC	CSVRLVNEQFF
TRBV7-8	NA	NA	TRBJ2-1	TGTGCCAGCAGCACCCTCCCCCCCGACAGGTTACGGCCCTACAATGAGCAGTTCTTC	CASSTLPPDRLRPYNEQFF
TRBV27	NA	few	TRBJ1-2	TGTGCCAGCAGTCCCCTCTCAGGCGGGTATGGCTACACCTTC	CASSPLSGGYGYTF
TRBV3-1	NA	many	TRBJ1-1	TGTGCCAGCAGCCAAGAAGGAGTAGCCGCCGTCATGAACACTGAAGCTTTCTTT	CASSQEGVAAVMNTEAFF
TRBV6-1	NA	NA	TRBJ1-1	TGTGCCAGCAGTGAATGGGCATCTAAACGGAACACTGAAGCTTTCTTT	CASSEWASKRNTEAFF
TRBV20-1	TRBD2	many	TRBJ2-3	TGCAGTGCTTCGGGACTAGCGGGGAGACACAGCACAGATACGCAGTATTTT	CSASGLAGRHSTDTQYF
TRBV12-3/TRBV12-4	TRBD2	NA	TRBJ2-5	TGTGCCAGCAGTTTGATTCCGGGACTAGCGGGAGAGACCCAGTACTTC	CASSLIPGLAGETQYF
TRBV21-1	NA	few	TRBJ1-2	TGTGCCAGCAGCAACGGCGGCAGTTACTATGGCTACACCTTC	CASSNGGSYYGYTF
TRBV12-3/TRBV12-4	NA	NA	TRBJ1-2	TGTGCCAGCGAGGGAGGGGACAACGGCTACACCTTC	CASEGGDNGYTF
TRBV24-1	NA	many	TRBJ2-7	TGTGCCACCAGTGATTTTCCACTTTTCCTCTACGAGCAGTACTTC	CATSDFPLFLYEQYF
TRBV5-1	NA	few	TRBJ2-7	TGCGCCAGCAGCTTGTCAGGGATTGGCGTACGCGAGCAGTACTTC	CASSLSGIGVREQYF
TRBV12-3/TRBV12-4	NA	many	TRBJ2-2	TGTGCCAGCAGTTTGGGGGTGTGGGTAGACACCGGGGAGCTGTTTTTT	CASSLGVWVDTGELFF
TRBV3-1	NA	few	TRBJ2-5	TGTGCCAGCAGCCAAGATCCCGACTACCAAGAGACCCAGTACTTC	CASSQDPDYQETQYF
TRBV4-3	TRBD2	many	TRBJ2-1	TGCGCCAGCAGCCAAGACCCGGGGGGTAGTAGCGGGGGATACAATGAGCAGTTCTTC	CASSQDPGGSSGGYNEQFF
TRBV12-1	NA	NA	TRBJ1-6	TGTGCCAGCAGCCCATGGACAGGGTGGACCTATAATTCACCCCTCCACTTT	CASSPWTGWTYNSPLHF
TRBV20-1	NA	few	TRBJ2-3	TGCAGTGCTAGTTCCCGGGATCCGACAGATACGCAGTATTTT	CSASSRDPTDTQYF
TRBV28	TRBD2	NA	TRBJ2-2	TGTGCCAGCACCCTAGGCGGGAGGGTACAAACCGGGGAGCTGTTTTTT	CASTLGGRVQTGELFF
TRBV12-3/TRBV12-4	TRBD1	many	TRBJ1-5	TGTGCCAGCAGTTATGAGGGGGCGCGTCTTCAGCCCCAGCATTTT	CASSYEGARLQPQHF
TRBV5-1	TRBD2	many	TRBJ2-5	TGCGCCAGCAGCCAGACTAGCGGGAAAGAGACCCAGTACTTC	CASSQTSGKETQYF
TRBV5-1	NA	NA	TRBJ1-2	TGCGCCAGCAGCTTGGAAGAGGGGATCACCTATGGCTACACCTTC	CASSLEEGITYGYTF
TRBV20-1	NA	NA	TRBJ2-1	TGCAGTGCTCAGACCGCCAACAGCTACAATGAGCAGTTCTTC	CSAQTANSYNEQFF
TRBV27	TRBD1	few	TRBJ1-6	TGTGCCAGCAGTCCAGGGACAGGGAGCTCCTATAATTCACCCCTCCACTTT	CASSPGTGSSYNSPLHF
TRBV4-1	NA	NA	TRBJ1-2	TGCGCCAGCAGCCCCCAACTTCCCCATGGCTACACCTTC	CASSPQLPHGYTF
TRBV7-2	NA	NA	TRBJ1-1	TGTGCCAGCAGCTTACGGACAAGGAGGAACACTGAAGCTTTCTTT	CASSLRTRRNTEAFF
TRBV29-1	TRBD1	many	TRBJ1-1	TGCAGCGTTGAGGCTTTGGGGACAGCCCTGAGGCCTTATATGAACACTGAAGCTTTCTTT	CSVEALGTALRPYMNTEAFF
TRBV24-1	TRBD1	many	TRBJ2-1	TGTGCCACCAGTGACAGGGGGAACAATGAGCAGTTCTTC	CATSDRGNNEQFF
TRBV6-1	TRBD2	few	TRBJ2-7	TGTGCCAGCAGCACCCTAGCGGGAAAAGATGAGCAGTACTTC	CASSTLAGKDEQYF
TRBV13	NA	NA	TRBJ2-1	TGTGCCAGCAGCTTGTTCTTTGAGCGCGAGGGGTCCTACAATGAGCAGTTCTTC	CASSLFFEREGSYNEQFF
TRBV25-1	NA	many	TRBJ2-3	TGTGCCAGCAGTGGGGCAGGGACAGATACGCAGTATTTT	CASSGAGTDTQYF
TRBV12-3/TRBV12-4	TRBD1	many	TRBJ1-6	TGTGCCAGCACCGAGACAGGGGGCAGATCACCCCTCCACTTT	CASTETGGRSPLHF
TRBV4-1	NA	few	TRBJ2-1	TGCGCCAGCAGCCAAGGGGGGCTGTACAATGAGCAGTTCTTC	CASSQGGLYNEQFF
TRBV5-1	TRBD2	few	TRBJ2-4	TGCGCCAGCAGCCCTTCTGGGCGGGGGGGCCTAAGGGAAAACATTCAGTACTTC	CASSPSGRGGLRENIQYF
TRBV20-1	NA	NA	TRBJ2-7	TGCAGTGCTAGAGCTACCCGTCGGGAGCAGTACTTC	CSARATRREQYF
TRBV20-1	TRBD2	many	TRBJ2-7	TGCAGTGCTAGACTAGCGGGGCTGATGTACGAGCAGTACTTC	CSARLAGLMYEQYF
TRBV25-1	NA	once	TRBJ2-4	TGTGCCAGCAGTGAAGGTCCGGGCGAAAACATTCAGTACTTC	CASSEGPGENIQYF
TRBV12-3/TRBV12-4	NA	many	TRBJ2-2	TGTGCCAGCAGTTCAGGACAGGGAGGGTCCGGGGAGCTGTTTTTT	CASSSGQGGSGELFF
TRBV5-1	NA	NA	TRBJ2-5	TGCGCCAGCAGCCTCTTCCACCCGACTCAAGAGACCCAGTACTTC	CASSLFHPTQETQYF
TRBV20-1	NA	few	TRBJ2-7	TGCAGTGCTAGCGGGGGGACAGGGAAGGCTAGCGGGCGTTCCTACGAGCAGTACTTC	CSASGGTGKASGRSYEQYF
TRBV5-1	NA	few	TRBJ2-3	TGCGCCAGCAGCTTGGAGGCCAACACAGATACGCAGTATTTT	CASSLEANTDTQYF
TRBV20-1	TRBD2	NA	TRBJ2-5	TGCAGTGCTAGTCTCTATAGCGGGGGAAAAGAGACCCAGTACTTC	CSASLYSGGKETQYF